This T cell receptor beta chain was sequenced during a study of blood T cell repertoires in COVID-19. Study details: Sites across the United States, Italy and Spain contributed samples from acute and convalescent COVID-19. PBMCs, B-cell-depleted T cells, or T cells provided the cDNA or gDNA that made up the material.

Only in-frame clones appear in the TCRdb table, and some are missing; sequencing was by immunoSEQ multiplex PCR. The repertoire holds about 220,000 clones, around nine tenths seen once, with around 0.72% in the top ten. The germline V and J ends were trimmed by 2 bases and 5 bases, with 24 bases remaining between them. The CDR3 sequence is 19 residues long. Per germline, CDR1 SEHNR and CDR2 FQNEAQ (reference sequence). The sequence came from a man aged 40-49 years with acute or convalescent COVID-19. The chain links TRBV7-9 to TRBJ2-2, with a weak D call TRBD2 (6 bases). Material: peripheral blood. CDR3 sequence: CASSLPRDSRILPTGELFF. In DNA form, the CDR3 reads TGTGCCAGCAGCTTACCCCGGGACTCCCGAATCCTCCCAACCGGGGAGCTGTTTTTT.